This TCR beta chain was sequenced for a study of cytomegalovirus exposure and HLA in healthy donors. Study conclusions and caveats: Near-uniform donor sequencing depth was presumed by presence/absence analyses. The study listed 150 to 200 cytomegalovirus-associated TCR beta chains. Only CMV serostatus was available as immune exposure information. Per a prior analysis, the majority of TCR beta V segments were productive roughly 87% or roughly 30% of the time.

Germline loops: CDR1 ENHRY, CDR2 SYGVKD. This CDR3 is built from 13 residues. V was trimmed by 6 bases and J by 2 bases, leaving 10 bases between them. It was with 60 Vbeta and 13 Jbeta primers that the PCR ran. Some clones are missing from TCRdb's copy, which holds only in-frame ones; the method was immunoSEQ multiplex PCR. The data show about 180,000 clones, around 80% seen once. As for this clone: Its cognate antigen is unknown.

The sequence derives from a woman under 40 in good health and CMV-seronegative. The chain joins TRBV10-3 to TRBJ1-2, with TRBD1 as a possible D gene (6 bases). The specimen sequenced was PBMCs. CDR3 residues: CAIRDRDNYGYTF. The CDR3 nucleotides read TGTGCCATCAGGGACAGAGACAACTATGGCTACACCTTC.